In this sample, the clone carrying this TCR beta chain turned up many times. Germline V gives CDR1 SEHNR, CDR2 FQNEAQ (reference sequence). The junction had 7 bases not matched to a gene; V was cut back by 5 bases and J by 8 bases. CDR3 length: 15 residues. A single record per CDR3 protein comes from TCRdb applying MiXCR to the 5' RACE reads. The sample includes 600,000 to 850,000 distinct CDR3 sequences, approximately 18% of them seen just once. This specimen belongs to a study of identical twins. The same data also went into a second study, on T cells expressing NK-cell markers.

This rearrangement joins TRBV7-9 to TRBJ2-1; 12 nucleotides match TRBD2. Sequencing input: PBMCs. This clonotype was obtained from a woman aged 18-35 years in good health. CDR3 region: CASSPTSGGLDEQFF. In DNA, the CDR3 is TGTGCCAGCAGCCCGACTAGCGGGGGACTCGATGAGCAGTTCTTC.